This T cell receptor beta chain stems from a study of CD8 T cells in Susac syndrome. Germline V lookup: CDR1 SNHLY, CDR2 FYNNEI. The CDR3 loop spans 13 amino acids. The V gene lost 7 bases and the J gene lost 6 bases, with 13 bases spanning the gap. The authors reverse transcribed 0.5 to 1 ug RNA with random hexamers. By means of immunoSEQ multiplex PCR, TCR beta CDR3 spanning 54 Vbeta and 13 Jbeta underwent amplification. TCRdb itself ran the immunoSEQ multiplex PCR reads through MiXCR, one entry per CDR3 protein. The sample carries about 80,000 distinct CDR3 sequences, around 94% recorded once. The sequenced sample was CD8+ T cells from PBMCs. This TCR came from a human donor in good health. The chain employs TRBV2 and TRBJ2-1; either TRBD1 or TRBD2 may supply D (6 bases each). The CDR3 nucleotides read TGTGCCAGCAAAGTACAGGGAGGCAATGAGCAGTTCTTC. This encodes CASKVQGGNEQFF.